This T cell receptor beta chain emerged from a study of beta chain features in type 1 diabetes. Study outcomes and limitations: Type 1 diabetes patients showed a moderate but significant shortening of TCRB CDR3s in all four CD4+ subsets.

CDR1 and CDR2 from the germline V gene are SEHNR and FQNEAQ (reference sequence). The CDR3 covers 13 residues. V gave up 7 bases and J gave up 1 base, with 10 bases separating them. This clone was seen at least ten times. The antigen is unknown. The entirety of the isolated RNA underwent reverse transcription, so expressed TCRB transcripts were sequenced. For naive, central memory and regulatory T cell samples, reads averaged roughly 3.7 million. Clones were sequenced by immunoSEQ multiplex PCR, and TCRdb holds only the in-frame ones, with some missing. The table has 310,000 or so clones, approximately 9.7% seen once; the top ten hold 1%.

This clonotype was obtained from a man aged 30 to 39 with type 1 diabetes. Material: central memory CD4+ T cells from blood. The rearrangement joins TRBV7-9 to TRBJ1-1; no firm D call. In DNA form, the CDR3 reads TGTGCCAGCACCGGACCGGCGAACACTGAAGCTTTCTTT. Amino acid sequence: CASTGPANTEAFF.